This T cell receptor (beta chain) was sequenced in a study of blood T cell repertoires in COVID-19. Study overall: Samples of COVID-19 (acute and convalescent) were obtained from the United States, Italy and Spain. T cells, B-cell-depleted T cells, or PBMCs provided the cDNA or gDNA that served as material.

Clones were sequenced by immunoSEQ multiplex PCR, and TCRdb holds only the in-frame ones, with some missing. The sample holds roughly 300,000 clones, more than 75% seen once. With 2 bases clipped from V and 7 bases from J, the junction kept 12 bases outside the gene matches. The V gene's germline CDR1 is MNHNY and CDR2 SVGAGI (reference sequence). The CDR3 is 16 amino acids. The TCR was taken from a woman between 40 and 50 years old who had recovered from COVID-19. The genes are TRBV6-6 and TRBJ2-7, with TRBD1 matching over 9 bases. The specimen was peripheral blood. CDR3 DNA: TGTGCCAGCAGTTACGTCTCCGGGACAGGGAGGATGGAGCAGTACTTC. Residues: CASSYVSGTGRMEQYF.